Presented here are 22 T cell receptor beta chains from one specimen sequenced in a study of T-cell reconstitution after alpha-beta-depleted transplantation in children. Unique molecular identifiers were incorporated into the prepared TCRbeta library. One entry per CDR3 protein, called by TCRdb with MiXCR from the PCR reads. The data show fewer than 350,000 distinct CDR3 sequences, with about a tenth seen just once and around 7.5% held by the top ten. The sample here was PBMCs, taken before TCRalphabeta/CD19-depleted stem cell transplant. The receptors shown here come from a boy younger than two with acute myeloid leukemia, due to receive a stem cell transplant.

This clonotype was picked up many times. V is TRBV9 and J is TRBJ2-1; the match to TRBD2 covers 10 bases. The CDR3 sequence is 16 residues long. V was clipped by 0 bases and J by 6 bases; unmatched bases: 6. From germline, CDR1 is SGDLS and CDR2 YYNGEE. This chain's CDR3 is CASSVAVAGGSNEQFF. CDR3 DNA: TGTGCCAGCAGCGTAGCTGTAGCGGGAGGAAGCAATGAGCAGTTCTTC.

This clonotype was detected ten times or more. The gene calls are TRBV3-1 and TRBJ1-2; 10 bases line up with TRBD1. From germline, CDR1 is LGHDT and CDR2 YNNKEL (reference sequence). V was clipped by 1 base and J by 7 bases; unmatched bases: 6. The length of the CDR3 is 15 residues. CDR3 nucleotide sequence: TGTGCCAGCAGCCAAGGAGACAGGGGGCTCCGTGGCTACACCTTC. It codes for CASSQGDRGLRGYTF.

This clonotype was counted many times. The V and J genes are TRBV13 and TRBJ2-3, with a weak D call TRBD2 (5 bases). The V gene's germline CDR1 is PRHDT and CDR2 FYEKMQ (reference sequence). V gave up 3 bases and J gave up 7 bases, with 17 bases separating them. The CDR3 runs 15 residues. The CDR3 protein is CASSFLGNGKNTQYF. The CDR3 DNA sequence: TGTGCCAGCAGCTTTCTCGGGAATGGGAAAAATACGCAGTATTTT.

The table lists this clonotype with many counts. The chain carries TRBV5-1 and TRBJ2-7; TRBD1 matches at 7 bases. This CDR3 contains 11 residues. V lost 3 bases and J lost 11; bases outside the gene matches: 5. Germline V gene data show CDR1 as SGHRS and CDR2 as YFSETQ. The CDR3 spells CASSWDSSEYF. The DNA of the CDR3 is TGCGCCAGCAGCTGGGACAGCAGTGAGTACTTC.

This clonotype was detected only a few times. The V call is TRBV18, the J call TRBJ1-2; 8 bases are shared with TRBD1. V lost 3 bases and J lost 4; bases outside the gene matches: 7. The CDR3 extends over 15 amino acids. CDR1 and CDR2 from the germline V gene are KGHSH and LQKENI. The CDR3 bases are TGTGCCAGCTCACCCATTACAGGGGGGGCCTATGGCTACACCTTC. Amino acid sequence: CASSPITGGAYGYTF.

This clonotype showed up many times. The chain joins TRBV9 to TRBJ2-1, with a possible D match to TRBD1 (5 bases). Per the germline V gene, CDR1 is SGDLS and CDR2 is YYNGEE. Deletions cut 2 bases from V and 5 bases from J, with 17 bases between. The CDR3 loop spans 16 amino acids. CDR3 region: CASSVFGQGWNNEQFF. DNA of the CDR3: TGTGCCAGCAGCGTTTTCGGGCAGGGTTGGAACAATGAGCAGTTCTTC. Together with reference TRBV9 and TRBJ2-1, the CDR3 gives the full variable domain: DSGVTQTPKHLITATGQRVTLRCSPRSGDLSVYWYQQSLDQGLQFLIQYYNGEERAKGNILERFSAQQFPDLHSELNLSSLELGDSALYFCASSVFGQGWNNEQFFGPGTRLTVL.

In the case of this clonotype: Being one base from a much bigger clone, this may be a read error. The CDR3 DNA reads as TGTGCCAGCAGCATAGGACTAGCCCGGGATAAGCAGTTCTTC. Translating gives CASSIGLARDKQFF. The genes are TRBV11-2 and TRBJ2-1; 8 positions match TRBD2. The V gene's germline CDR1 is SGHAT and CDR2 FQNNGV. The CDR3 spans 14 residues. V trimming: 5 bases; J trimming: 11 bases; junction bases outside the gene matches: 11.

The table lists this clonotype with a few counts. The chain couples TRBV6-1 to TRBJ1-5; possibly TRBD1 for D (5 bases). This CDR3 has 14 amino acids. V lost 4 bases to trimming and J lost 4 bases, with 11 bases between them. Germline V gene sequence: CDR1 MNHNS, CDR2 SASEGT. For the CDR3, the DNA is TGTGCCAGCAGTGCCCGACAGCCGAATCAGCCCCAGCATTTT. This encodes CASSARQPNQPQHF.

This clonotype was counted ten times or more. Written as DNA, the CDR3 is TGTGCCAGCACCTGGACTAGCGGGGGGGCAGATACGCAGTATTTT. Amino acids: CASTWTSGGADTQYF. This rearrangement joins TRBV2 to TRBJ2-3; 15 bases are a match to TRBD2. The CDR3 length is 15 residues. Germline loops: CDR1 SNHLY, CDR2 FYNNEI. V lost 7 bases, J lost 4 bases, and 3 bases stayed unmatched.

This clonotype was counted at least ten times. CDR3 nucleotide sequence: TGCAGTGCTAGACCTAGCGCTGATACGCAGTATTTT. Its protein product is CSARPSADTQYF. The J gene is TRBJ2-3, the V gene TRBV20-1, with D possibly TRBD2 on 6 matching bases. Trimming removed 2 bases at V and 6 bases at J, with 9 bases between. Germline lookup yields CDR1 DFQATT and CDR2 SNEGSKA (reference sequence). This CDR3 contains 12 residues.

In its sample, this clonotype was seen many times. J is TRBJ2-6 and V is TRBV6-5, with D uncertain. Germline V gives CDR1 MNHEY, CDR2 SVGAGI. With 6 bases removed from V and 1 base from J, the gap between germline ends came to 13 bases. CDR3 length: 16 residues. CDR3 sequence (DNA): TGTGCCAGCAGCCGAGAGCTCTTTTCTGGGGCCAACGTCCTGACTTTC. Translated: CASSRELFSGANVLTF.

Many counts were recorded for this clonotype. The chain carries TRBV5-1 and TRBJ1-1; D is undetermined. CDR1 SGHRS and CDR2 YFSETQ come from the germline V gene. Trimming removed 0 bases at V and 0 bases at J, with 6 bases between. The CDR3 sequence is 14 residues long. CDR3 DNA sequence: TGCGCCAGCAGCTTGGGGTGGGTGAACACTGAAGCTTTCTTT. It specifies CASSLGWVNTEAFF.

Many counts were recorded for this clonotype. The J gene is TRBJ2-7, the V gene TRBV5-4; the D gene is possibly TRBD1 (5 bases). V was pared by 1 base and J by 0 bases, with 11 bases between. Germline CDR1 and CDR2: SGHNT and YYREEE (reference sequence). This CDR3 has 15 residues. Written as DNA, the CDR3 is TGTGCCAGCAGCTTGAAAGGGGCGAGCTCCTACGAGCAGTACTTC. Protein sequence: CASSLKGASSYEQYF.

This clonotype was seen repeatedly, ten times or more. The V and J genes are TRBV12-3 or TRBV12-4 and TRBJ1-2; the D is unclear. The CDR3 spans 13 residues. Trimming left V 1 base short and J 4 bases short, with 7 bases between. This chain's CDR3 is CASSLGSGYGYTF. The CDR3, as DNA: TGTGCCAGCAGTTTAGGGTCAGGCTATGGCTACACCTTC.

This clonotype came up many times. V is TRBV20-1 and J is TRBJ2-3; D is uncertain. Trimming left V 1 base short and J 5 bases short, with 4 bases between. Germline CDR1 DFQATT, CDR2 SNEGSKA (reference sequence). The length of the CDR3 is 11 residues. The CDR3 here is CSARAGDTQYF. The CDR3 DNA follows: TGCAGTGCTAGAGCCGGAGATACGCAGTATTTT.

The table lists this clonotype with many counts. This chain uses TRBV9 with TRBJ2-7; D gene uncertain. The CDR3 spans 17 residues. Trimming shortened V by 4 bases and J by 2 bases, and 22 bases separated the two germline ends. Germline lookup yields CDR1 SGDLS and CDR2 YYNGEE. In nucleotides, the CDR3 is TGTGCCAGCAGCCCCGGAACCGGGTCGCGGTCAACCTACGAGCAGTACTTC. As protein: CASSPGTGSRSTYEQYF.

This chain joins TRBV6-5 and TRBJ2-3; 7 bases line up with TRBD1. V lost 2 bases, J lost 3 bases, and 2 bases stayed unmatched. This CDR3 has 14 amino acids. Germline V gene data show CDR1 as MNHEY and CDR2 as SVGAGI. The CDR3 nucleotides read TGTGCCAGCAGTTACCGGGGACAGACAGATACGCAGTATTTT. This translates into CASSYRGQTDTQYF.

This clonotype was detected many times. The chain links TRBV7-3 to TRBJ1-1; possibly TRBD1 for D (6 bases). This CDR3 spans 13 amino acids. CDR1 is SGHTA, CDR2 FQGTGA, per germline. V was cut by 1 base and J by 4 bases, with 7 bases left in between. The CDR3 is CASSLMGATEAFF. CDR3 nucleotide sequence: TGTGCCAGCAGCTTAATGGGGGCCACTGAAGCTTTCTTT.

This chain uses TRBV5-1 with TRBJ2-1, with 10 bases lining up with TRBD2. V dropped 2 bases and J dropped 0; count of bases not matched to a gene: 11. Per the germline V gene, CDR1 is SGHRS and CDR2 is YFSETQ. This CDR3 has 19 amino acids. Written as DNA, the CDR3 is TGCGCCAGCAGCTTTGAAGTAGCGGGGGGCCTGAGCTCCTACAATGAGCAGTTCTTC. Amino acid sequence: CASSFEVAGGLSSYNEQFF. The variable domain in full, with the rest retrieved from reference TRBV5-1 and TRBJ2-1, is KAGVTQTPRYLIKTRGQQVTLSCSPISGHRSVSWYQQTPGQGLQFLFEYFSETQRNKGNFPGRFSGRQFSNSRSEMNVSTLELGDSALYLCASSFEVAGGLSSYNEQFFGPGTRLTVL.

This clonotype has ten or more counts. V usage is TRBV12-3 or TRBV12-4 and J usage is TRBJ2-5, with 12 bases aligning to TRBD1. Losses at the gene ends were 3 bases for V and 7 bases for J; bases not matched to a gene: 6. CDR3 size: 15 residues. CDR3 in amino acids: CASSFGTGGGVTQYF. CDR3 bases: TGTGCCAGCAGTTTCGGGACAGGGGGCGGGGTGACCCAGTACTTC.

V gene TRBV14 combines with J gene TRBJ2-1; D tentatively fits TRBD1 or TRBD2 (5 bases each). The CDR3 sequence is 18 residues long. Germline V lookup: CDR1 SGHDN, CDR2 FVKESK. V was cut by 2 bases and J by 5 bases, with 22 bases left in between. CDR3 protein: CASSQPRPYGARDNEQFF. In DNA, the CDR3 is TGTGCCAGCAGCCAACCCAGACCCTACGGGGCAAGGGACAATGAGCAGTTCTTC.

The chain carries TRBV5-1 and TRBJ1-6; 7 bases map to TRBD1. The CDR3 is 16 amino acids. V shed 4 bases and J 8 bases; nucleotides not matched to a gene: 12. The germline V gene has CDR1 SGHRS and CDR2 YFSETQ. The CDR3 loop reads CASSHIRGEGYSPLHF. In nucleotides, the CDR3 is TGCGCCAGCAGCCACATCAGGGGGGAAGGTTATTCACCCCTCCACTTT.